The subject of this entry is one T cell receptor (beta chain). Its antigen is currently unknown. CDR3 length equals 15 residues. The germline V and J ends were trimmed by 7 bases and 0 bases, with 13 bases remaining between them. The germline V gene encodes CDR1 LNHDA and CDR2 SQIVND (reference sequence). These data are taken from a study of T cells in localized non-small cell lung cancer. Study results and caveats: An association was observed between higher blood T cell density and longer overall survival. Since sequencing was restricted to only one region of the tumor, intratumor heterogeneity remains a possibility.

The repertoire was sequenced with immunoSEQ multiplex PCR; TCRdb's copy has only in-frame clones and lacks some. The data show 78,000 or so clones, approximately 85% seen once. The clonotype comes from a man aged 40 to 70 with stage I lung adenocarcinoma. This sample comprised peripheral blood, obtained before any cancer treatment. V and J are TRBV19 and TRBJ1-5, with a weak D call TRBD1 (5 bases). DNA of the CDR3: TGTGCCAGTAAGGTGGGGCCGAATAGCAATCAGCCCCAGCATTTT. This encodes CASKVGPNSNQPQHF. Full variable domain (missing parts from reference TRBV19 and TRBJ1-5): DGGITQSPKYLFRKEGQNVTLSCEQNLNHDAMYWYRQDPGQGLRLIYYSQIVNDFQKGDIAEGYSVSREKKESFPLTVTSAQKNPTAFYLCASKVGPNSNQPQHFGDGTRLSIL.